These 16 T cell receptor beta chains were all obtained from the same sample, sequenced in a study of blood T cells in healthy people across ages. The second PCR ran about 6 to 11 cycles with a sample-barcoded 5' primer and J-beta primers. TCRdb processed the 5' RACE reads anew with MiXCR; each CDR3 protein has one entry. Counted here are about 1,800,000 distinct CDR3 sequences, 28% occurring once; the ten biggest clones make up over 7%. The sequenced sample was blood. These receptor sequences come from a woman in her 30s in good health.

This clonotype was counted a few times. The chain recombines TRBV20-1 with TRBJ1-1, with D tentatively TRBD1 (5 bases). The V gene lost 8 bases and the J gene lost 5 bases, with 12 bases spanning the gap. Germline V gene lookup returns CDR1 DFQATT and CDR2 SNEGSKA (reference sequence). The CDR3 length is 11 residues. The CDR3 region has the DNA TGCAGTAGGGGTTTGGGGACTGAAGCTTTCTTT. Protein sequence: CSRGLGTEAFF.

V and J are TRBV6-1 and TRBJ1-1, with 7 bases that match TRBD1. Per the germline V gene, CDR1 is MNHNS and CDR2 is SASEGT. The CDR3 has 14 amino acids. Trimming at V came to 1 base and at J to 5 bases, leaving 4 bases not matched to a gene. CDR3 bases: TGTGCCAGCAGTGAAGTCTCAGGGGGGACTGAAGCTTTCTTT. Translating gives CASSEVSGGTEAFF.

Regarding this clonotype: Given a much more abundant clone one base away, this may be a read error. CDR3 sequence reads: CASSVYRDDEQFF. Here the CDR3 DNA reads TGCGCCAGCAGTGTTTACCGGGACGATGAGCAGTTCTTC. V usage is TRBV10-2 and J usage is TRBJ2-1, with D perhaps assigned TRBD1 or TRBD2 (5 bases each). CDR3 length: 13 residues. The germline V gene has CDR1 WSHSY and CDR2 SAAADI. Trimming pared 4 bases from V and 8 bases from J, leaving 12 bases between.

This clonotype was seen many times. V usage is TRBV29-1 and J usage is TRBJ1-2; 7 positions match TRBD1. In germline, CDR1 is SQVTM, CDR2 ANQGSEA. This CDR3 comprises 12 residues. V dropped 8 bases and J dropped 3; count of bases not matched to a gene: 6. The CDR3 nucleotides are TGCAGCACCAATGGACAGGACTATGGCTACACCTTC. Protein: CSTNGQDYGYTF.

This clonotype was detected only a few times. The rearrangement uses TRBV18 and TRBJ2-4, with 7 bases that match TRBD2. From germline, CDR1 is KGHSH and CDR2 LQKENI. V was clipped by 3 bases and J by 0 bases; unmatched bases: 8. This CDR3 has 17 residues. The CDR3 DNA reads as TGTGCCAGCTCACCCGGACTAGGAGCTAGAGCCAAAAACATTCAGTACTTC. Protein product: CASSPGLGARAKNIQYF. Full variable domain (rest looked up from reference TRBV18 and TRBJ2-4): NAGVMQNPRHLVRRRGQEARLRCSPMKGHSHVYWYRQLPEEGLKFMVYLQKENIIDESGMPKERFSAEFPKEGPSILRIQQVVRGDSAAYFCASSPGLGARAKNIQYFGAGTRLSVL.

This clonotype was counted only a few times. The chain links TRBV4-1 to TRBJ1-2; a weak D match, TRBD1 (6 bases). The CDR3 is 15 residues long. The germline V gene has CDR1 MGHRA and CDR2 YSYEKL. V was clipped by 0 bases and J by 8 bases, with 16 bases between them. As DNA, the CDR3 is TGCGCCAGCAGCCAAGAATCGGCAGGGGACGGCGGCTACACCTTC. This gives the protein CASSQESAGDGGYTF.

V usage is TRBV28 and J usage is TRBJ2-5; TRBD2 aligns across 8 bases. The CDR3 is made up of 17 amino acids. V was pared by 6 bases and J by 0 bases, with 12 bases of the junction left unmatched. Per germline, CDR1 MDHEN and CDR2 SYDVKM. CDR3: CASRPERESGYQETQYF. The CDR3, as DNA: TGTGCCAGCAGACCCGAGCGGGAGTCGGGGTACCAAGAGACCCAGTACTTC.

The table lists this clonotype with a few counts. CDR3 loop: CASSYGGVGDVNEQFF. The CDR3 nucleotides read TGTGCCAGCAGTTACGGTGGGGTGGGGGACGTCAATGAGCAGTTCTTC. The chain joins TRBV6-6 to TRBJ2-1, with D tentatively TRBD1 or TRBD2 (5 bases each). V was clipped by 2 bases and J by 6 bases, with 17 bases between them. Germline loops: CDR1 MNHNY, CDR2 SVGAGI (reference sequence). There are 16 residues in the CDR3.

At least ten counts were recorded for this clonotype. CDR3 sequence: CASTSSWIYEQYF. CDR3 DNA: TGTGCCAGCACCTCTTCATGGATCTACGAGCAGTACTTC. The chain recombines TRBV7-2 with TRBJ2-7; no clear D. The CDR3 is 13 residues long. Germline V lookup: CDR1 SGHTA, CDR2 FQGNSA. V was cut by 7 bases and J by 3 bases, with 13 bases left in between.

This clonotype appeared a few times. This chain connects TRBV5-5 to TRBJ2-1, with D perhaps matching TRBD2 (5 bases). The CDR3 totals 12 residues. CDR1 SGHKS and CDR2 YYEKEE come from the germline V gene (reference sequence). The CDR3 coding sequence is TGTGTAAGGGAGCGGTATCCAAGGGAGCAGTTCTTC. It translates to CVRERYPREQFF.

This rearrangement joins TRBV20-1 to TRBJ2-4, with 8 positions matching TRBD1. The J call is doubtful: the DNA matches TRBJ2-7 better. The CDR3 is 13 residues long. Germline V gene sequence: CDR1 DFQATT, CDR2 SNEGSKA (reference sequence). This CDR3 is CSAARQGFNEQYF. The CDR3 region has the DNA TGCAGTGCAGCCCGACAGGGGTTCAACGAGCAGTACTTC.

Notes on this clonotype: One end of the junction is discordant with germline, which a read error may explain. The chain couples TRBV11-2 to TRBJ2-5; 7 positions agree with TRBD1. Gene TRBJ2-7 matches the end of the DNA better, so the J call may be wrong. This CDR3 is built from 15 residues. Germline-derived CDR1 and CDR2 are SGHAT and FQNNGV. CDR3: CASSSYRDRSCEQYF. The CDR3 DNA is TGTGCCAGCAGCTCTTACAGGGACAGATCCTGCGAGCAGTACTTC.

This clonotype was observed a handful of times. The gene calls are TRBV7-2 and TRBJ1-2; D is perhaps TRBD1 (6 bases). This CDR3 region has 15 residues. V shed 3 bases and J shed 2 bases, with 13 bases lying between them. Germline V gene sequence: CDR1 SGHTA, CDR2 FQGNSA. CDR3 region: CASSFSTGINYGYTF. As DNA, the CDR3 is TGTGCCAGCAGCTTTAGCACAGGGATCAACTATGGCTACACCTTC.

The V and J genes are TRBV7-2 and TRBJ2-1; 7 nucleotides line up with TRBD1. The germline V gene has CDR1 SGHTA and CDR2 FQGNSA. Trimming at V came to 7 bases and at J to 4 bases, leaving 7 bases not matched to a gene. The CDR3 is 14 amino acids. CDR3 nucleotides: TGTGCCAGCAAGAGGGGGACAGAATACAATGAGCAGTTCTTC. Translation gives CASKRGTEYNEQFF.

The V gene is TRBV7-9, the J gene TRBJ1-4; TRBD1 matches at 9 bases. The CDR3 covers 16 residues. The junction had 15 bases not matched to a gene; V was cut back by 5 bases and J by 11 bases. Germline CDR1 and CDR2: SEHNR and FQNEAQ (reference sequence). This chain's CDR3 is CASSPPTGQGGEKLFF. CDR3 DNA sequence: TGTGCCAGCAGCCCCCCGACGGGACAGGGAGGAGAGAAACTGTTTTTT.

This clonotype has ten or more counts. The genes are TRBV10-3 and TRBJ2-3; 8 bases align to TRBD2. The V and J ends lost 4 bases and 0 bases, in that order; junction bases with no gene match: 12. The CDR3 runs 18 residues. The V gene's germline CDR1 is ENHRY and CDR2 SYGVKD. The CDR3 DNA follows: TGTGCCATCAGTGGGTCTGGTAGCGGGACCGCTAGCACAGATACGCAGTATTTT. Amino acids: CAISGSGSGTASTDTQYF.